A single sample is the source of the 17 T cell receptor beta chains below, sequenced in a study of identifying expanded T cells in peripheral blood. TCRdb keeps only in-frame clones here, not all; method: immunoSEQ multiplex PCR. The table has about 91,000 clones, approximately 88% seen once; the top ten hold 3% to 4%. Source material: blood. All receptors derive from a person aged 18-70 years in good health.

CDR3 DNA: TGCGCCAGCAGCTCGGGGATTACTGGAAACACCATATATTTT. It specifies CASSSGITGNTIYF. This chain joins TRBV5-1 and TRBJ1-3; D not certain. V was trimmed by 3 bases and J by 2 bases, leaving 9 bases between them. This CDR3 is built from 14 residues. Germline CDR1 and CDR2: SGHRS and YFSETQ. Using reference TRBV5-1 and TRBJ1-3 for the parts outside the CDR3, the full variable domain is KAGVTQTPRYLIKTRGQQVTLSCSPISGHRSVSWYQQTPGQGLQFLFEYFSETQRNKGNFPGRFSGRQFSNSRSEMNVSTLELGDSALYLCASSSGITGNTIYFGEGSWLTVV.

The rearrangement joins TRBV14 to TRBJ2-3; D is undetermined. Germline CDR1 reads SGHDN; CDR2 reads FVKESK. V lost 6 bases to trimming and J lost 4 bases, with 11 bases between them. The CDR3 is 13 amino acids. CDR3: CASSQSSSDTQYF. DNA for the CDR3: TGTGCCAGCAGTCAATCCTCCTCAGATACGCAGTATTTT.

The chain has TRBV30 and TRBJ1-3, with D hard to call. The germline V gene encodes CDR1 GTSNPN and CDR2 SVGIG (reference sequence). There are 11 residues in the CDR3. V was pared by 5 bases and J by 9 bases, with 11 bases between. The CDR3 here is CAWGDGGTIYF. The CDR3 DNA is TGTGCCTGGGGCGACGGTGGCACCATATATTTT.

V and J are TRBV6-4 and TRBJ2-2; the match to TRBD2 covers 10 bases. V dropped 0 bases and J dropped 0; count of bases not matched to a gene: 1. From germline, CDR1 is MRHNA and CDR2 SNTAGT. This CDR3 region has 17 residues. CDR3 region: CASSDSAGGPNTGELFF. The CDR3 DNA reads TGTGCCAGCAGTGACTCAGCGGGAGGGCCGAACACCGGGGAGCTGTTTTTT.

The gene calls are TRBV28 and TRBJ2-7; TRBD1 might be the D (6 bases). Germline CDR1 is MDHEN and CDR2 is SYDVKM. This CDR3 region has 12 residues. Between the trimmed V and J ends, which lost 8 bases and 3 bases, there was a span of 11 bases. The CDR3 sequence is CASSEGVYEQYF. For the CDR3, the DNA is TGTGCCAGCTCAGAGGGGGTCTACGAGCAGTACTTC.

This chain links TRBV19 with TRBJ2-6; TRBD1 agrees at 9 bases. CDR3 length: 15 amino acids. CDR1 LNHDA and CDR2 SQIVND come from the germline V gene (reference sequence). J was trimmed by 3 bases and V by 7 bases; bases with no gene match: 4. In DNA form, the CDR3 reads TGTGCCAGTAACACAGGGGGCGGTGGGGCCAACGTCCTGACTTTC. Translation: CASNTGGGGANVLTF.

V is TRBV9 and J is TRBJ2-1, with 8 nucleotides matching TRBD2. From germline, CDR1 is SGDLS and CDR2 YYNGEE. The CDR3 consists of 16 residues. V shed 2 bases and J 7 bases; nucleotides not matched to a gene: 11. DNA of the CDR3: TGTGCCAGCAGCGTTGATTTCCTTAGCGGGAATAATGAGCAGTTCTTC. Amino acids: CASSVDFLSGNNEQFF. Using reference TRBV9 and TRBJ2-1 for the parts outside the CDR3, the full variable domain is DSGVTQTPKHLITATGQRVTLRCSPRSGDLSVYWYQQSLDQGLQFLIQYYNGEERAKGNILERFSAQQFPDLHSELNLSSLELGDSALYFCASSVDFLSGNNEQFFGPGTRLTVL.

V is TRBV30 and J is TRBJ1-2; maybe TRBD1 (5 bases). Between the trimmed V and J ends, which lost 0 bases and 5 bases, there was a span of 10 bases. Germline V CDR1 and CDR2: GTSNPN, SVGIG (reference sequence). CDR3 length equals 13 residues. CDR3 nucleotide sequence: TGTGCCTGGAGTGTAGGTAGGGGATATGGCTACACCTTC. As protein: CAWSVGRGYGYTF. The full variable domain, in which reference TRBV30 and TRBJ1-2 provide the parts outside the CDR3, is SQTIHQWPATLVQPVGSPLSLECTVEGTSNPNLYWYRQAAGRGLQLLFYSVGIGQISSEVPQNLSASRPQDRQFILSSKKLLLSDSGFYLCAWSVGRGYGYTFGSGTRLTVV.

This clone appeared a single time. Distinct nucleotide sequences in the sample also encode this CDR3. The chain has TRBV6-1 and TRBJ2-3; 12 nucleotides align to TRBD2. Losses at the gene ends were 3 bases for V and 3 bases for J; bases not matched to a gene: 1. Germline V gene lookup returns CDR1 MNHNS and CDR2 SASEGT. The CDR3 loop spans 15 amino acids. As DNA, the CDR3 is TGTGCCAGCAGTGAGACTAGCGGGGGAACAGATACGCAGTATTTT. It yields the protein CASSETSGGTDTQYF.

This rearrangement joins TRBV7-3 to TRBJ2-7; TRBD2 aligns across 10 bases. CDR1 is SGHTA and CDR2 is FQGTGA in the germline V gene. V was pared by 5 bases and J by 0 bases, with 4 bases of the junction left unmatched. The length of the CDR3 is 15 residues. CDR3 sequence: CASSTTSGASYEQYF. CDR3 in DNA: TGTGCCAGCAGCACTACTAGCGGGGCCTCCTACGAGCAGTACTTC.

V is TRBV6-5 and J is TRBJ2-5; 8 bases are a match to TRBD1. The CDR3 sequence is 13 residues long. After removal of 5 bases from V and 5 bases from J, the junction contained 4 bases not matched to a gene. Germline V gene sequence: CDR1 MNHEY, CDR2 SVGAGI. CDR3 DNA sequence: TGTGCCAGCAGTCCGCAGGGGGCTGAGACCCAGTACTTC. Its protein product is CASSPQGAETQYF.

The table lists this clone with a count of one. V is TRBV7-9 and J is TRBJ2-7, with D tentatively TRBD2 (6 bases). Germline V gene lookup returns CDR1 SEHNR and CDR2 FQNEAQ (reference sequence). CDR3 size: 16 residues. V gave up 0 bases and J gave up 4 bases, with 16 bases separating them. CDR3 sequence (DNA): TGTGCCAGCAGCTTAGCGGGCCAGCGGGCCCTTTACGAGCAGTACTTC. This encodes CASSLAGQRALYEQYF.

This chain joins TRBV29-1 and TRBJ2-1; 7 bases agree with TRBD2. V shed 6 bases, J shed 10 bases, and the junction held 18 bases outside the gene matches. This CDR3 has 15 residues. CDR1 SQVTM and CDR2 ANQGSEA come from the germline V gene. The CDR3 reads CSVPVRDYGSLEQFF. The CDR3 DNA reads as TGCAGCGTGCCGGTCCGGGACTACGGATCATTAGAGCAGTTCTTC.

The gene calls are TRBV10-3 and TRBJ2-4, with 7 bases aligning to TRBD1. From germline, CDR1 is ENHRY and CDR2 SYGVKD. There are 16 residues in the CDR3. V lost 0 bases and J lost 4; bases outside the gene matches: 6. DNA of the CDR3: TGTGCCATCAGTGAGTCCCCGGGACAGACTAAAAACATTCAGTACTTC. Its translation: CAISESPGQTKNIQYF.

This chain uses TRBV28 with TRBJ1-5, with 7 bases matching TRBD1. Trimming at V came to 4 bases and at J to 10 bases, leaving 7 bases not matched to a gene. Germline V CDR1 and CDR2: MDHEN, SYDVKM. The CDR3 runs to 13 residues. For the CDR3, the DNA is TGTGCCAGCAGTTCCACAGGGGTCCTTCCCCAGCATTTT. Its translation is CASSSTGVLPQHF.

The chain joins TRBV4-3 to TRBJ2-1; the match to TRBD2 covers 9 bases. The V gene's germline CDR1 is LGHNA and CDR2 YSLEER. The V gene end was trimmed by 3 bases and the J gene end by 3 bases; junction bases not matched to a gene: 6. CDR3 length: 16 amino acids. The CDR3 sequence is CASSQGLAGSYNEQFF. In DNA form, the CDR3 reads TGCGCCAGCAGCCAGGGGCTAGCGGGAAGCTACAATGAGCAGTTCTTC.

This clone appeared once. V usage is TRBV10-2 and J usage is TRBJ1-5; the D gene is possibly TRBD1 (6 bases). The V end lost 5 bases, the J end lost 4 bases, and 12 bases lay between the germline ends. The CDR3 has 14 residues. The germline V gene encodes CDR1 WSHSY and CDR2 SAAADI. The CDR3 coding sequence is TGCGCCAGCAGTCGGTCAGGGGTTAATCAGCCCCAGCATTTT. It is translated as CASSRSGVNQPQHF.